Below, 24 T cell receptor beta chains from the same sample are listed, as sequenced in a study of beta chain features in type 1 diabetes. Whole-study results and caveats: Shorter TCRB CDR3s, moderately but significantly so, marked every one of the four CD4+ subsets in Type 1 diabetes patients.

For these receptors, no antigen is known. All of the isolated RNA was reverse transcribed, so expressed TCRB transcripts were sequenced. The repertoire was sequenced with immunoSEQ multiplex PCR; TCRdb's copy has only in-frame clones and lacks some. The sample records a few hundred thousand clones, 10% to 15% being singletons. The sequenced material came from naive CD4+ T cells from blood. The receptors stem from a woman aged 18-29 years with type 1 diabetes.

This clone has just a few counts. The chain uses TRBV10-3 and TRBJ2-5; the match to TRBD1 covers 7 bases. CDR1 is ENHRY, CDR2 SYGVKD, per germline. This CDR3 region has 14 residues. With 4 bases clipped from V and 4 bases from J, the junction kept 6 bases outside the gene matches. The CDR3 loop is CAISGQGEGETQYF. The DNA of the CDR3 is TGTGCCATCAGTGGCCAGGGGGAAGGAGAGACCCAGTACTTC.

This clone was observed a handful of times. This chain links TRBV12-5 with TRBJ1-3; D is unresolved. Trimming took off 0 bases at V and 0 bases at J, with 6 bases between the two ends. Per the germline V gene, CDR1 is LGHNT and CDR2 is FRNRAP. The CDR3 spans 15 residues. This CDR3 reads CASGLVDTSGNTIYF. Here the CDR3 DNA reads TGTGCTAGTGGTTTGGTAGACACCTCTGGAAACACCATATATTTT. Looking up the rest from reference TRBV12-5 and TRBJ1-3 gives the full variable domain: DARVTQTPRHKVTEMGQEVTMRCQPILGHNTVFWYRQTMMQGLELLAYFRNRAPLDDSGMPKDRFSAEMPDATLATLKIQPSEPRDSAVYFCASGLVDTSGNTIYFGEGSWLTVV.

This clone came up a few times. The chain joins TRBV7-2 to TRBJ2-3; weak D call: TRBD1 (5 bases). Germline CDR1 SGHTA, CDR2 FQGNSA. V gave up 3 bases and J gave up 2 bases, with 9 bases separating them. This CDR3 contains 14 residues. The CDR3 loop is CASSLGRLTDTQYF. DNA for the CDR3: TGTGCCAGCAGCTTGGGGCGTCTCACAGATACGCAGTATTTT.

V gene TRBV5-4 combines with J gene TRBJ1-4; TRBD1 agrees at 8 bases. Trimming cost V 4 bases and J 7 bases; bases outside gene matches: 6. Germline V gives CDR1 SGHNT, CDR2 YYREEE (reference sequence). The CDR3 runs to 14 residues. CDR3 residues: CASSAGQGPEKLFF. CDR3 nucleotides: TGTGCCAGCAGCGCAGGACAGGGACCTGAAAAACTGTTTTTT.

The chain links TRBV5-1 to TRBJ1-1; TRBD1 aligns across 9 bases. Trimming cost V 4 bases and J 0 bases; bases outside gene matches: 4. Germline values: CDR1 SGHRS, CDR2 YFSETQ. The CDR3 contains 15 residues. The CDR3 nucleotides are TGCGCCAGCAGCATGGACAGGGGACTGAACACTGAAGCTTTCTTT. It codes for CASSMDRGLNTEAFF.

This clone was picked up a small number of times. The rearrangement links TRBV6-5 to TRBJ2-1, with D possibly matching TRBD2 (5 bases). The V end was cut by 5 bases, the J end by 9 bases, with 17 bases between. This CDR3 comprises 14 residues. Germline values: CDR1 MNHEY, CDR2 SVGAGI. The CDR3 is CASSPRILGLEQFF. The CDR3 nucleotides are TGTGCCAGCAGTCCGCGGATACTAGGCCTTGAGCAGTTCTTC.

This clone has a handful of counts. The V gene is TRBV7-2, the J gene TRBJ1-6; the D gene is possibly TRBD1 (6 bases). The CDR3 has 14 amino acids. From germline, CDR1 is SGHTA and CDR2 FQGNSA. V gave up 5 bases and J gave up 8 bases, with 13 bases separating them. CDR3 sequence (DNA): TGTGCCAGCAGCGTCACAGGGACATATTCACCCCTCCACTTT. Residues: CASSVTGTYSPLHF.

This chain connects TRBV14 to TRBJ1-1; D not resolved. Germline V gene sequence: CDR1 SGHDN, CDR2 FVKESK. Trimming stripped 3 bases from V and 2 bases from J, with 16 bases between. The CDR3 sequence is 16 residues long. The CDR3 bases are TGTGCCAGCAGCCACAAGATGGGCCCGTCCAACACTGAAGCTTTCTTT. It codes for CASSHKMGPSNTEAFF.

This clone was counted only a few times. The chain has TRBV4-3 and TRBJ1-5, with D unclear. CDR1 is LGHNA and CDR2 is YSLEER in the germline V gene. Trimming removed 1 base from V and 7 bases from J, with 14 bases in between. The CDR3 runs 15 residues. Written as DNA, the CDR3 is TGCGCCAGCAGCCAAGTGAATTCCGGAGGCCAGCCCCAGCATTTT. This encodes CASSQVNSGGQPQHF.

This clone was recorded a few times. This CDR3 reads CASSPEVYTDTQYF. The CDR3 DNA follows: TGCGCCAGCAGCCCGGAGGTCTACACAGATACGCAGTATTTT. V is TRBV5-1 and J is TRBJ2-3; a possible D gene is TRBD2 (5 bases). The V end lost 4 bases, the J end lost 2 bases, and 11 bases lay between the germline ends. The V gene's germline CDR1 is SGHRS and CDR2 YFSETQ. This CDR3 comprises 14 residues.

This clone was observed a few times. The rearrangement uses TRBV7-2 and TRBJ2-1, with TRBD2 matching 9 bases. The CDR3 consists of 14 residues. J gave up 2 bases and V 11 bases, and 7 bases lay outside the gene matches. Germline CDR1 SGHTA, CDR2 FQGNSA. CDR3: CAVGREGTYNEQFF. CDR3 in DNA: TGTGCCGTCGGGCGGGAGGGGACCTACAATGAGCAGTTCTTC.

There are a few counts of this clone. The chain has TRBV7-2 and TRBJ1-1; 8 nucleotides agree with TRBD1. V was pared by 5 bases and J by 6 bases, with 8 bases of the junction left unmatched. The V gene's germline CDR1 is SGHTA and CDR2 FQGNSA. The CDR3 length is 14 residues. The CDR3 sequence: CASSTEDRGAEAFF. In DNA form, the CDR3 reads TGTGCCAGCAGCACCGAAGACAGGGGCGCTGAAGCTTTCTTT.

There are a few counts of this clone. The chain recombines TRBV9 with TRBJ2-3, with TRBD2 identical over 8 bases. Germline values: CDR1 SGDLS, CDR2 YYNGEE. The CDR3 extends over 16 amino acids. Unmatched junction bases numbered 8, after V lost 0 bases and J lost 5 bases. The CDR3 spells CASSVGPSRGGDTQYF. As DNA, the CDR3 is TGTGCCAGCAGCGTAGGCCCCTCCCGGGGGGGAGATACGCAGTATTTT.

This chain links TRBV28 with TRBJ2-4, with D unclear. CDR3 length: 14 residues. CDR1 and CDR2 from the germline V gene are MDHEN and SYDVKM. V was cut by 6 bases and J by 0 bases, with 9 bases left in between. The CDR3 reads CASSLKLAKNIQYF. The CDR3 DNA follows: TGTGCCAGCAGCTTAAAACTAGCCAAAAACATTCAGTACTTC.

The rearrangement uses TRBV5-1 and TRBJ2-2, with D possibly matching TRBD2 (6 bases). The germline V gene encodes CDR1 SGHRS and CDR2 YFSETQ. The CDR3 is made up of 15 amino acids. Trimming pared 0 bases from V and 2 bases from J, leaving 8 bases between. The CDR3 coding sequence is TGCGCCAGCAGCTTGGCGGACTACAACACCGGGGAGCTGTTTTTT. Translation: CASSLADYNTGELFF.

This clone occurred a few times. The chain uses TRBV5-1 and TRBJ2-1; 10 nucleotides line up with TRBD2. Trimming cost V 0 bases and J 6 bases; bases outside gene matches: 6. The CDR3 has 16 amino acids. Germline assignment: CDR1 SGHRS and CDR2 YFSETQ. Here the CDR3 DNA reads TGCGCCAGCAGCTTGGCCTTGGTAGCGGGAGGCAATGAGCAGTTCTTC. It translates to CASSLALVAGGNEQFF.

This sequence joins TRBV23-1 and TRBJ2-1; D perhaps matches TRBD2 (6 bases). TRBV23-1 falls under the ORF class, with uncertain function. V was cut by 3 bases and J by 12 bases, with 15 bases left in between. This CDR3 region has 13 residues. The CDR3 coding sequence is TGCGCCAGCAGTCACGTTTCGCGGGGTGCGCAGTTCTTC. This encodes CASSHVSRGAQFF.

In this sample, this clone turned up a few times. The chain joins TRBV11-2 to TRBJ2-1; 11 positions agree with TRBD2. V lost 5 bases and J lost 6; bases outside the gene matches: 6. The V gene's germline CDR1 is SGHAT and CDR2 FQNNGV. The CDR3 runs 15 residues. The CDR3 loop reads CASSPRLAGGNEQFF. Written as DNA, the CDR3 is TGTGCCAGCAGCCCCCGCCTAGCGGGGGGCAATGAGCAGTTCTTC.

This clone occurred a few times. The chain employs TRBV7-2 and TRBJ1-5; tentative D call: TRBD1 (5 bases). Germline CDR1 SGHTA, CDR2 FQGNSA. V was cut by 3 bases and J by 5 bases, with 8 bases left in between. The CDR3 has 13 residues. CDR3: CASSFDSYQPQHF. The CDR3 DNA follows: TGTGCCAGCAGCTTCGACAGTTATCAGCCCCAGCATTTT.

The chain links TRBV14 to TRBJ1-2, with a weak D call TRBD1 (5 bases). The ends were cut back, 0 bases at V and 3 bases at J, with 8 bases in the middle. The CDR3 totals 14 residues. Germline values: CDR1 SGHDN, CDR2 FVKESK. This chain's CDR3 is CASSQDPGYYGYTF. DNA of the CDR3: TGTGCCAGCAGCCAAGACCCAGGGTACTATGGCTACACCTTC.

This clone has more than one count but fewer than ten. CDR3 DNA sequence: TGTGCCTGGAGCCGGACAGGAGCTTACGAGCAGTACTTC. Translating gives CAWSRTGAYEQYF. The chain couples TRBV30 to TRBJ2-7, with TRBD1 identical over 7 bases. This CDR3 is built from 13 residues. Germline CDR1 and CDR2: GTSNPN and SVGIG (reference sequence). The V segment lost 3 bases and the J segment 4 bases; nucleotides outside the gene matches: 6.

This chain joins TRBV9 and TRBJ2-2, with D perhaps TRBD2 (6 bases). This CDR3 is built from 16 residues. V was pared by 0 bases and J by 4 bases, with 13 bases between. CDR1 is SGDLS, CDR2 YYNGEE, per germline. In nucleotides, the CDR3 is TGTGCCAGCAGCGTAGCGGGCGGGGCATCCACCGGGGAGCTGTTTTTT. Amino acids: CASSVAGGASTGELFF.

The rearrangement joins TRBV27 to TRBJ2-2; 8 bases align to TRBD1. Germline V gives CDR1 MNHEY, CDR2 SMNVEV (reference sequence). V lost 5 bases, J lost 3 bases, and 2 bases stayed unmatched. The CDR3 covers 14 residues. The CDR3 DNA reads TGTGCCAGCAGTGCGACAGGGGACACCGGGGAGCTGTTTTTT. Amino acid sequence: CASSATGDTGELFF.

The V gene is TRBV5-1, the J gene TRBJ2-7, with a tentative D call TRBD1 (5 bases). This CDR3 is 13 amino acids long. Germline V gene data show CDR1 as SGHRS and CDR2 as YFSETQ. Trimming took 4 bases from V and 3 from J, leaving 11 bases between them. The CDR3 region is CASSGGQNYEQYF. The CDR3 DNA is TGCGCCAGCAGCGGCGGACAAAACTACGAGCAGTACTTC.